Below, one TCR beta chain is given with its context. This clonotype has ten or more counts. Its antigen is unknown. No clone much larger than this one lies a single base away; base qualities are absent. Based on the germline V gene (reference sequence), the CDR1 and CDR2 sequences are DFQATT and SNEGSKA. Trimming leaves V shorter by 3 bases and J shorter by 4 bases, with the junction holding 6 bases beyond the gene matches. The CDR3 numbers 14 residues from cysteine through phenylalanine. The CDR3 DNA has 42 bases and is translated from base 1. This entry is derived from a study of molecular identifiers for immune sequencing clone quantification (dated by TCRdb to 2016 to 2018). Notes on the research overall: For a replicate experiment, RNA from roughly 20,000 or 100,000 naive CD8 T cells was divided into five aliquots, and four of the five aliquots were sequenced. CD8 T cells were used in a methods study to benchmark molecular-identifier clustering-based TCR repertoire sequencing (MIDCIRS) and TCR RNA copy counting.

Libraries of naive CD8 T cells were built from approximately 22,000 to 940,000 sorted cells, with 10%, 30% or 50% of the purified RNA used. On a BD FACSAria II, naive CD8 T cells were FACS-sorted as CD8+CD4-CCR7+CD45RA+ and collected into RLT Plus buffer. To test detection sensitivity, Jurkat RNA equivalent to approximately ten TCR copies was spiked into samples of roughly 17,000-1,000,000 naive CD8 T cells. CD8 T cells were enriched with RosetteSep CD8+ T Cell Enrichment Cocktail and Ficoll-Paque, followed by ACK red cell lysis. The library was obtained by PCR. Data came from an Illumina HiSeq 4000. Bulk TCR libraries were generated as previously described, with the TCR primers listed in Table S5 used. Purification of total RNA was performed with the Qiagen AllPrep DNA/RNA kit. Before any analysis, reads coming from multiple sequencing runs of the same library were combined into one pool. The authors processed their data as follows. Reads were retained only if their TCR constant sequence matched exactly, and those retained reads were trimmed to 150 nt and grouped according to their 12-nt molecular barcodes. Reads within each barcode group were sub-clustered using a 15% Levenshtein threshold, and quality-weighted consensus sequences were constructed for each RNA molecule. Non-functional sequences were excluded, and lower-count sequences lying one edit away from another sequence were also excluded. Based on fitting two negative binomial distributions, any barcode sub-cluster with under 20% of the maximum read count was discarded. TCRdb reworked the public reads: Q25 trimming with fastp, MiXCR clone assembly, productive beta chains retained. Each entry is one CDR3 protein sequence, shown with its most common DNA and genes. TCRdb, not the authors, supplied the V and J calls. The sample contains about half a million distinct CDR3 sequences, about a fifth of them found a single time. The ten biggest clones cover 0.7% to 1% of the sample.

Overall results and qualifications from the work: Highly expanded clone sizes could be underestimated because identical TCR molecules may share a barcode. Naive libraries contained spiked-in Jurkat TCR RNA (roughly 10 copies' worth), which is not part of the donor repertoire. Spiked-in Jurkat TCR RNA equivalent to a single cell was reported to be detectable even among more than 900,000 naive CD8 T cells. In CMV-specific effector cells, clones with more than 20 RNA copies contained over 98% of molecules, whereas in naive cells such clones contained under 1% of molecules. About 3 recovered TCR RNA copies per cell were obtained by modeling, versus roughly 10 by digital PCR, implying a capture efficiency of around 28%. When barcode sub-clustering was omitted, TCR diversity was inflated by chimeric consensus sequences, with chimeras reaching as high as 47%.

The chain links TRBV20-1 with TRBJ2-7, with 10 bases aligning to TRBD1. The receptor comes from a human donor in good health. Some libraries in this study had Jurkat cell RNA spiked in. Sample: naive CD8+ T cells from blood, with Jurkat cell RNA spiked in. Reading the label with the study, this specimen's cell subset or site is: FACS-sorted CD8+CD4-CCR7+CD45RA+ naive T cells. The CDR3 is CSASSGQGVYEQYF. Read as DNA, the sequence is TGCAGTGCTAGCTCAGGACAGGGGGTTTACGAGCAGTACTTC.